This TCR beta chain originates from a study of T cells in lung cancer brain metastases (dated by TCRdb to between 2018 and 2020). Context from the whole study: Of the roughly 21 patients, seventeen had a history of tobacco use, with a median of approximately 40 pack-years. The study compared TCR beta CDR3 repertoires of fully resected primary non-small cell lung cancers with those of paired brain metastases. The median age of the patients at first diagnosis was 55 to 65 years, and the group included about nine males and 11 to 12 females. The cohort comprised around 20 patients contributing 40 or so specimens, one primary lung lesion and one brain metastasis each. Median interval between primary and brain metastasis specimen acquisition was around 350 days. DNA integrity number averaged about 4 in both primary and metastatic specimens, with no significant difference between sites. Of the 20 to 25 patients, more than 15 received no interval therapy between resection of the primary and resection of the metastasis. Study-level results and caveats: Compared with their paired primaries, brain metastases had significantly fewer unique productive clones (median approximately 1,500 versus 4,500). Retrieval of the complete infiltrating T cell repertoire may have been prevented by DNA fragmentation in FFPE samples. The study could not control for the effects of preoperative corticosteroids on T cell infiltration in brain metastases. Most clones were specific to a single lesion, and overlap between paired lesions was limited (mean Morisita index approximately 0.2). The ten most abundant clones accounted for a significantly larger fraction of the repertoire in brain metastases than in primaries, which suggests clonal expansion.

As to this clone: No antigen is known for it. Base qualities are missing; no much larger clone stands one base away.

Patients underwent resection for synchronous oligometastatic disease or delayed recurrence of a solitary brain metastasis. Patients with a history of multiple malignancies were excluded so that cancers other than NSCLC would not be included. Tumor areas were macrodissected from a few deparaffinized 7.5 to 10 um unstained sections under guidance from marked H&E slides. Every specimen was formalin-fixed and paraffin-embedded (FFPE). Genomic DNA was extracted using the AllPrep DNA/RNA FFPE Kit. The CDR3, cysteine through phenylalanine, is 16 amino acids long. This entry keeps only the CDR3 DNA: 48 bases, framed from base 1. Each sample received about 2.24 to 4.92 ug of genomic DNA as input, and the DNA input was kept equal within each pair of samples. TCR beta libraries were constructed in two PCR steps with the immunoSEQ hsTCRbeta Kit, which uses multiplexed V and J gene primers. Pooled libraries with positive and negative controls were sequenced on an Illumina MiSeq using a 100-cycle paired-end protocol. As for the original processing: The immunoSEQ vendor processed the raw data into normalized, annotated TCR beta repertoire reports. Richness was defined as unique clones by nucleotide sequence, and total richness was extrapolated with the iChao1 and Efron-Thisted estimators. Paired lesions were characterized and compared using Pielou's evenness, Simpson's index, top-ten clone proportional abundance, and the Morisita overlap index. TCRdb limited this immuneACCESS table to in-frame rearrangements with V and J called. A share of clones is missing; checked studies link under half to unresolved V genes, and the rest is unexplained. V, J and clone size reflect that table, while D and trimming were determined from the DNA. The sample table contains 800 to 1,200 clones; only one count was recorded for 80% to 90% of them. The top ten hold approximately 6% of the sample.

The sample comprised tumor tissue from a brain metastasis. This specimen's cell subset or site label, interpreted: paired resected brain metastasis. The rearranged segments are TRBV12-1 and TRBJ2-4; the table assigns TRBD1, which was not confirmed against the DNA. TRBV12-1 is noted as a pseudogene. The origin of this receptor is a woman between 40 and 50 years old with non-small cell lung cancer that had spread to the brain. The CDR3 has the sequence CASGPPGQLAKNIQYF. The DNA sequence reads TGTGCCAGCGGGCCCCCGGGACAGCTAGCCAAAAACATTCAGTACTTC.